This T cell receptor beta chain stems from a study of regulatory T cells in long-lasting Graves disease. Regarding the study as a whole: Under persistent disease, TRBV28, TRBJ1-2 and TRBJ2-5 were used preferentially. Persistent patients had a count of shared public clonotypes (2,741) that exceeded that of new patients (966). TCR diversity in persistent Graves' patients was below that of newly diagnosed ones.

Both iRepertoire HTBI primers and Arm-PCR of CDR3 regions were used to build the TCR beta libraries. Authors' processing steps: Analysis of the samples identified approximately 63 TRBV and roughly 13 TRBJ segments. MiXCR was run by TCRdb on the multiplex PCR reads, yielding one entry per CDR3 protein. Here the V and J calls rest on TCRdb's processing, not on the authors' analysis. Of about 470,000 distinct CDR3 sequences listed, roughly 21% are singletons. As to time point: persistent/refractory GD, antithyroid drugs over 5 years with positive TRAb. The authors made the TCR library using RNA they extracted from PBMCs. As to this clonotype: Its antigen is unknown.

In germline, CDR1 is SGHKS, CDR2 YYEKEE (reference sequence). This CDR3 region has 15 residues. The junction had 2 bases not matched to a gene; V was cut back by 2 bases and J by 1 base. The chain uses TRBV5-5 and TRBJ2-2, with TRBD1 matching over 7 bases. Sequenced here: peripheral blood mononuclear cells (PBMCs), sampled when the disease was refractory, from a patient treated with antithyroid drugs. The TCR sequence derives from a female donor with Graves disease. The CDR3 region has the DNA TGTGCCAGCAGCTTCGGGACAGTGAACACCGGGGAGCTGTTTTTT. Translating it yields CASSFGTVNTGELFF.